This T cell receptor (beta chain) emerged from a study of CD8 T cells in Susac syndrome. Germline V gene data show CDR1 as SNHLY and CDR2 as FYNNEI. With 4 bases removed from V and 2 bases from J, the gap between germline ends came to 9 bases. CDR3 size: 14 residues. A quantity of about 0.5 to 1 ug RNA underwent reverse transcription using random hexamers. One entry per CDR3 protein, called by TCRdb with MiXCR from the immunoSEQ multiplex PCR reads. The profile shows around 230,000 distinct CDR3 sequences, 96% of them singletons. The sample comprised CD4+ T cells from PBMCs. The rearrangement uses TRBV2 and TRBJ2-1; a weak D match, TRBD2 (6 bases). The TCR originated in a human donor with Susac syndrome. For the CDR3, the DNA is TGTGCCAGCAGTGCAAGCGGGCCCTACAATGAGCAGTTCTTC. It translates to CASSASGPYNEQFF.